These T cell receptor beta chains were read from a single sample in a study of breast tumors, draining lymph nodes, adjacent tissues. TCRdb re-called the multiplex PCR reads through MiXCR, storing one row per CDR3 protein. The table includes tens of thousands of distinct CDR3 sequences, roughly two fifths detected once. Material: breast tumor tissue. All receptors come from a female donor with breast cancer. Some clones in this sample may be carry-over from other donors' samples. Each CDR3 is given with its conserved first and last residue. D genes are given only for firm matches. Size values are once, few and many counts, or a class for expanded clones, and some rows have none.

D gene: TRBD1; clone size: many; J gene: TRBJ2-1; V gene: TRBV12-3/TRBV12-4; CDR3 protein: CASSLGGQDNEQFF; CDR3 DNA: TGTGCCAGCAGTTTAGGGGGACAGGACAATGAGCAGTTCTTC
D gene: -; clone size: many; J gene: TRBJ1-1; V gene: TRBV12-3/TRBV12-4; CDR3 protein: CASSLDLQVGTEAFF; CDR3 DNA: TGTGCCAGCAGTTTGGACCTACAGGTGGGCACTGAAGCTTTCTTT
D gene: TRBD1; clone size: -; J gene: TRBJ1-5; V gene: TRBV12-3/TRBV12-4; CDR3 protein: CASSFWLGGVKQPQHF; CDR3 DNA: TGTGCCAGCAGTTTCTGGTTAGGGGGCGTGAAGCAGCCCCAGCATTTT
D gene: TRBD2; clone size: many; J gene: TRBJ2-1; V gene: TRBV6-6; CDR3 protein: CASSYAGEGNEQFF; CDR3 DNA: TGTGCCAGCAGTTACGCGGGAGAAGGGAATGAGCAGTTCTTC
D gene: TRBD1; clone size: many; J gene: TRBJ1-5; V gene: TRBV28; CDR3 protein: CASSSWDRRKRQPQHF; CDR3 DNA: TGTGCCAGCAGTTCGTGGGACAGGAGGAAGCGTCAGCCCCAGCATTTT
D gene: -; clone size: many; J gene: TRBJ1-5; V gene: TRBV28; CDR3 protein: CASTGRNQPQHF; CDR3 DNA: TGTGCCAGCACTGGCAGGAATCAGCCCCAGCATTTT
D gene: TRBD2; clone size: -; J gene: TRBJ2-1; V gene: TRBV30; CDR3 protein: CAGQTSGRLSYNEQFF; CDR3 DNA: TGTGCTGGTCAGACTAGCGGGAGGCTGTCCTACAATGAGCAGTTCTTC
D gene: -; clone size: many; J gene: TRBJ2-3; V gene: TRBV4-3; CDR3 protein: CASSQEGLHTDTQYF; CDR3 DNA: TGCGCCAGCAGCCAAGAGGGACTTCACACAGATACGCAGTATTTT
D gene: TRBD1; clone size: -; J gene: TRBJ1-1; V gene: TRBV10-3; CDR3 protein: CAIMRPGTDNTEAFF; CDR3 DNA: TGTGCCATCATGAGACCCGGGACAGATAACACTGAAGCTTTCTTT
D gene: -; clone size: medium-sized; J gene: TRBJ1-4; V gene: TRBV20-1; CDR3 protein: CSATGEGSEKLFF; CDR3 DNA: TGCAGTGCGACCGGAGAGGGGAGTGAAAAACTGTTTTTT
D gene: -; clone size: many; J gene: TRBJ2-3; V gene: TRBV6-5; CDR3 protein: CASSGVAITDTQYF; CDR3 DNA: TGTGCCAGCAGCGGGGTGGCAATAACAGATACGCAGTATTTT
D gene: TRBD1; clone size: many; J gene: TRBJ2-2; V gene: TRBV6-5; CDR3 protein: CASRSGTGRAGELFF; CDR3 DNA: TGTGCCAGCAGGTCCGGGACAGGGCGGGCCGGGGAGCTGTTTTTT
D gene: -; clone size: -; J gene: TRBJ1-5; V gene: TRBV28; CDR3 protein: CASSIVSNQPQHF; CDR3 DNA: TGTGCCAGCAGTATAGTGAGCAATCAGCCCCAGCATTTT
D gene: -; clone size: once; J gene: TRBJ2-1; V gene: TRBV20-1; CDR3 protein: CSARTGGEFF; CDR3 DNA: TGCAGTGCTAGGACCGGTGGGGAGTTCTTC
D gene: -; clone size: once; J gene: TRBJ2-7; V gene: TRBV29-1; CDR3 protein: CSSLTSNSYEQYF; CDR3 DNA: TGCAGCAGTTTGACGTCCAACTCCTACGAGCAGTACTTC
D gene: -; clone size: many; J gene: TRBJ2-7; V gene: TRBV7-9; CDR3 protein: CASSLGFGRQYEQYF; CDR3 DNA: TGTGCCAGCAGCTTAGGGTTCGGCAGACAATACGAGCAGTACTTC
D gene: TRBD1; clone size: many; J gene: TRBJ2-5; V gene: TRBV13; CDR3 protein: CASSFGTGGKTQYF; CDR3 DNA: TGTGCCAGCAGCTTCGGGACAGGTGGCAAGACCCAGTACTTC
D gene: TRBD2; clone size: -; J gene: TRBJ2-1; V gene: TRBV6-6; CDR3 protein: CASRTGTSPHNEQFF; CDR3 DNA: TGTGCCAGCAGGACGGGGACTAGCCCACACAATGAGCAGTTCTTC
D gene: -; clone size: many; J gene: TRBJ1-5; V gene: TRBV6-2/TRBV6-3; CDR3 protein: CASSFISGEGRPQHF; CDR3 DNA: TGTGCCAGCAGTTTTATCAGTGGCGAGGGGCGGCCCCAGCATTTT
D gene: -; clone size: -; J gene: TRBJ1-6; V gene: TRBV9; CDR3 protein: CASSESGDGFGVPLHF; CDR3 DNA: TGTGCCAGCAGCGAGTCGGGGGACGGGTTTGGGGTCCCCCTCCACTTT
D gene: TRBD1; clone size: many; J gene: TRBJ2-3; V gene: TRBV6-1; CDR3 protein: CASSEGQGADTQYF; CDR3 DNA: TGTGCCAGCAGTGAGGGACAGGGGGCAGATACGCAGTATTTT
D gene: TRBD2; clone size: -; J gene: TRBJ2-3; V gene: TRBV7-2; CDR3 protein: CASSPRTSTADTQYF; CDR3 DNA: TGTGCCAGCAGCCCACGGACTAGCACGGCAGATACGCAGTATTTT
D gene: -; clone size: -; J gene: TRBJ2-1; V gene: TRBV6-5; CDR3 protein: CASGEPGGVYNEQFF; CDR3 DNA: TGTGCCAGCGGTGAACCCGGGGGCGTGTACAATGAGCAGTTCTTC
D gene: -; clone size: few; J gene: TRBJ1-1; V gene: TRBV24-1; CDR3 protein: CATSEGRENTEAFF; CDR3 DNA: TGTGCCACCAGTGAGGGCAGGGAGAACACTGAAGCTTTCTTT
D gene: -; clone size: many; J gene: TRBJ1-2; V gene: TRBV30; CDR3 protein: CAWKEGTEYGYTF; CDR3 DNA: TGTGCCTGGAAAGAGGGAACGGAGTATGGCTACACCTTC
D gene: -; clone size: many; J gene: TRBJ2-6; V gene: TRBV7-2; CDR3 protein: CASRKPGANVLTF; CDR3 DNA: TGTGCCAGCAGGAAACCGGGGGCCAACGTCCTGACTTTC
D gene: TRBD2; clone size: -; J gene: TRBJ2-1; V gene: TRBV4-3; CDR3 protein: CASSQDHRLAGEQFF; CDR3 DNA: TGCGCCAGCAGCCAAGATCATCGACTAGCGGGCGAGCAGTTCTTC
D gene: -; clone size: many; J gene: TRBJ2-1; V gene: TRBV2; CDR3 protein: CASRDPVDSYNEQFF; CDR3 DNA: TGTGCCAGCCGAGATCCGGTGGACTCCTACAATGAGCAGTTCTTC
D gene: -; clone size: many; J gene: TRBJ1-2; V gene: TRBV5-1; CDR3 protein: CASSFQGNYGYTF; CDR3 DNA: TGCGCCAGCAGCTTCCAGGGGAACTATGGCTACACCTTC
D gene: TRBD1; clone size: many; J gene: TRBJ1-5; V gene: TRBV18; CDR3 protein: CASSPDRNQPQHF; CDR3 DNA: TGTGCCAGCTCACCGGACAGGAATCAGCCCCAGCATTTT
D gene: TRBD1; clone size: -; J gene: TRBJ1-2; V gene: TRBV7-2; CDR3 protein: CASSQGQGASGYTF; CDR3 DNA: TGTGCCAGCAGCCAAGGACAGGGGGCGTCTGGCTACACCTTC
D gene: TRBD2; clone size: -; J gene: TRBJ2-1; V gene: TRBV5-1; CDR3 protein: CASSRALAGGGDEQFF; CDR3 DNA: TGCGCCAGCAGTCGCGCACTAGCGGGAGGAGGCGATGAGCAGTTCTTC
D gene: -; clone size: many; J gene: TRBJ2-7; V gene: TRBV4-3; CDR3 protein: CASSHSSSKLYF; CDR3 DNA: TGCGCCAGCAGCCATAGCTCGTCTAAGCTGTACTTC
D gene: -; clone size: many; J gene: TRBJ2-7; V gene: TRBV6-1; CDR3 protein: CASSEAIVALDDEQYF; CDR3 DNA: TGTGCCAGCAGTGAAGCGATTGTGGCGCTAGACGACGAGCAGTACTTC
D gene: -; clone size: many; J gene: TRBJ2-1; V gene: TRBV11-3; CDR3 protein: CASSLRRGSYNEQFF; CDR3 DNA: TGTGCCAGCAGCTTGAGACGGGGCTCCTACAATGAGCAGTTCTTC